The 22 T cell receptor beta chains listed next were all sequenced from one sample in a study of shared clonotypes between healthy human individuals. Assay: immunoSEQ multiplex PCR; the TCRdb copy retains only in-frame clones and omits some. In the table there are hundreds of thousands of clones, approximately 74% of which are singletons. The sequenced material came from memory CD4+ T cells sorted from blood. The subset was: CD45RA-negative fraction. The receptors stem from a woman younger than 45 in good health.

In nucleotides, the CDR3 is TGTGCCAGCAGTTTGCCGATGGGTCGAGGGGTAGGGGTCTCCTACGAGCAGTACTTC. This gives the protein CASSLPMGRGVGVSYEQYF. V gene TRBV28 combines with J gene TRBJ2-7; perhaps D is TRBD1 or TRBD2 (5 bases each). This CDR3 has 19 amino acids. The V end was cut by 3 bases, the J end by 0 bases, with 24 bases between. Germline-derived CDR1 and CDR2 are MDHEN and SYDVKM. Full variable domain (outside the CDR3, taken from reference TRBV28 and TRBJ2-7): DVKVTQSSRYLVKRTGEKVFLECVQDMDHENMFWYRQDPGLGLRLIYFSYDVKMKEKGDIPEGYSVSREKKERFSLILESASTNQTSMYLCASSLPMGRGVGVSYEQYFGPGTRLTVT.

The chain employs TRBV5-1 and TRBJ1-2; the D is unclear. The CDR3 spans 13 residues. The germline V gene encodes CDR1 SGHRS and CDR2 YFSETQ. The V end was cut by 4 bases, the J end by 1 base, with 8 bases between. In DNA, the CDR3 is TGCGCCAGCAGCCCCCGGGATAACTATGGCTACACCTTC. Its protein product is CASSPRDNYGYTF.

A single count supports this clone. This sequence joins TRBV2 and TRBJ2-7; no clear D gene. The V gene lost 8 bases and the J gene lost 3 bases, with 17 bases spanning the gap. This CDR3 spans 14 amino acids. In germline, CDR1 is SNHLY, CDR2 FYNNEI. CDR3 in amino acids: CASRMGLPGYEQYF. CDR3 nucleotide sequence: TGTGCCAGCCGAATGGGTCTTCCGGGCTACGAGCAGTACTTC.

This clone came up a few times. The V gene is TRBV11-3, the J gene TRBJ1-2; perhaps TRBD1 as D (5 bases). The CDR3 loop spans 17 amino acids. Germline V gene sequence: CDR1 SGHNT, CDR2 YENEEA. The V gene lost 5 bases and the J gene lost 6 bases, with 25 bases spanning the gap. CDR3 DNA sequence: TGTGCCAGCAGCGGTAGATGGTGCAGGGTGAGGCCTCATGGCTACACCTTC. Its protein is CASSGRWCRVRPHGYTF.

The CDR3 nucleotides read TGTGCCAGTAGTCAAACAGGGTCGAGGTGGGAAAAACTGTTTTTT. It yields the protein CASSQTGSRWEKLFF. V gene TRBV19 combines with J gene TRBJ1-4, with a weak D call TRBD1 (6 bases). The V gene's germline CDR1 is LNHDA and CDR2 SQIVND (reference sequence). The CDR3 is made up of 15 amino acids. V lost 5 bases and J lost 8, with 18 bases in between.

The CDR3 nucleotides are TGTGCCAGCAGCTACAGACTAGCGGGGGGAGATACGCAGTATTTT. Encoded protein: CASSYRLAGGDTQYF. This chain connects TRBV5-6 to TRBJ2-3; 13 bases are a match to TRBD2. The CDR3 extends over 15 amino acids. Germline assignment: CDR1 SGHDT and CDR2 YYEEEE. V gave up 3 bases and J gave up 5 bases; unmatched junction bases: 3.

This clone was seen only a few times. The chain carries TRBV25-1 and TRBJ2-3; TRBD1 or TRBD2 may be the D gene (5 bases each). Per the germline V gene, CDR1 is MGHDK and CDR2 is SYGVNS. V was clipped by 5 bases and J by 1 base, with 10 bases between them. CDR3 length: 14 residues. CDR3 bases: TGTGCCAGCAGTCGGGACGTTGGCACAGATACGCAGTATTTT. Translating it yields CASSRDVGTDTQYF.

This chain links TRBV7-2 with TRBJ1-4; 9 bases line up with TRBD1. Germline CDR1 and CDR2: SGHTA and FQGNSA. There are 15 residues in the CDR3. J was trimmed by 10 bases and V by 2 bases; bases with no gene match: 8. The DNA of the CDR3 is TGTGCCAGCAGCTTATTCGGGACAGGGAGTGGAAAACTGTTTTTT. This codes for CASSLFGTGSGKLFF.

The V call is TRBV27, the J call TRBJ2-1, with a weak D call TRBD2 (6 bases). Germline CDR1 and CDR2: MNHEY and SMNVEV (reference sequence). The CDR3 contains 13 residues. Deletions cut 4 bases from V and 7 bases from J, with 11 bases between. The CDR3 reads CASSWTIGNEQFF. The CDR3 DNA sequence: TGTGCCAGCAGTTGGACTATTGGAAATGAGCAGTTCTTC.

CDR3 sequence reads: CASSLFKGQGEHTEAFF. In DNA form, the CDR3 reads TGTGCCAGCAGTTTATTTAAAGGACAGGGAGAACACACTGAAGCTTTCTTT. This chain connects TRBV28 to TRBJ1-1; 8 bases line up with TRBD1. CDR3 length: 17 residues. The V segment lost 1 base and the J segment 3 bases; nucleotides outside the gene matches: 10. The germline CDR1 and CDR2 sequences are MDHEN and SYDVKM.

The rearrangement joins TRBV2 to TRBJ2-5, with D possibly being TRBD2 (6 bases). Germline V lookup: CDR1 SNHLY, CDR2 FYNNEI. This CDR3 has 16 residues. V lost 3 bases to trimming and J lost 4 bases, with 18 bases between them. The CDR3: CASSDWAGYGSETQYF. The CDR3 DNA sequence: TGTGCCAGCAGTGATTGGGCGGGATACGGGTCAGAGACCCAGTACTTC.

A few counts support this clone. CDR3 sequence (DNA): TGTGCCAGCCGGACAGACGTGGGGGACCCTGGGGCCAACGTCCTGACTTTC. As protein: CASRTDVGDPGANVLTF. The chain employs TRBV2 and TRBJ2-6; the D gene is possibly TRBD1 (6 bases). V gave up 8 bases and J gave up 2 bases, with 19 bases separating them. The CDR3 has 17 residues. Germline values: CDR1 SNHLY, CDR2 FYNNEI. Looking up the rest from reference TRBV2 and TRBJ2-6 gives the full variable domain: EPEVTQTPSHQVTQMGQEVILRCVPISNHLYFYWYRQILGQKVEFLVSFYNNEISEKSEIFDDQFSVERPDGSNFTLKIRSTKLEDSAMYFCASRTDVGDPGANVLTFGAGSRLTVL.

J is TRBJ1-1 and V is TRBV5-6, with 7 positions matching TRBD1. CDR3 size: 13 residues. CDR1 is SGHDT and CDR2 is YYEEEE in the germline V gene. V shed 0 bases and J 11 bases; nucleotides not matched to a gene: 7. CDR3 nucleotide sequence: TGTGCCAGCAGCTTGGCCGCGGCAGGGGGGGCTTTCTTT. Translation gives CASSLAAAGGAFF.

The V gene is TRBV11-1, the J gene TRBJ2-7; TRBD1 aligns across 8 bases. In germline, CDR1 is SGHAT, CDR2 FQDESV (reference sequence). There are 12 residues in the CDR3. V gave up 5 bases and J gave up 4 bases; unmatched junction bases: 1. CDR3 in amino acids: CASSRQGYEQYF. CDR3 nucleotides: TGTGCCAGCAGCCGACAGGGGTACGAGCAGTACTTC. Full variable domain (rest looked up from reference TRBV11-1 and TRBJ2-7): EAEVAQSPRYKITEKSQAVAFWCDPISGHATLYWYRQILGQGPELLVQFQDESVVDDSQLPKDRFSAERLKGVDSTLKIQPAELGDSAMYLCASSRQGYEQYFGPGTRLTVT.

The chain carries TRBV7-2 and TRBJ2-7, with 10 nucleotides matching TRBD2. The junction had 10 bases not matched to a gene; V was cut back by 2 bases and J by 0 bases. The CDR3 is 18 amino acids. Germline CDR1 and CDR2: SGHTA and FQGNSA. The CDR3 DNA reads TGTGCCAGCAGCTTAATAGCCACTAGCGGGACCTCCTCCTACGAGCAGTACTTC. Its translation: CASSLIATSGTSSYEQYF. Combining the CDR3 with reference TRBV7-2 and TRBJ2-7 gives the whole variable domain GAGVSQSPSNKVTEKGKDVELRCDPISGHTALYWYRQSLGQGLEFLIYFQGNSAPDKSGLPSDRFSAERTGGSVSTLTIQRTQQEDSAVYLCASSLIATSGTSSYEQYFGPGTRLTVT.

This clone was observed a handful of times. The rearrangement links TRBV5-6 to TRBJ2-1; 10 bases are shared with TRBD2. Germline V CDR1 and CDR2: SGHDT, YYEEEE. The J segment lost 10 bases and the V segment lost 4 bases, leaving 5 bases of the junction unmatched. This CDR3 has 13 residues. The CDR3 is CASSTIAGGEQFF. Written as DNA, the CDR3 is TGTGCCAGCAGCACAATAGCGGGAGGCGAGCAGTTCTTC.

V usage is TRBV5-1 and J usage is TRBJ1-4, with TRBD1 matching over 7 bases. V lost 2 bases, J lost 3 bases, and 1 base stayed unmatched. CDR1 SGHRS and CDR2 YFSETQ come from the germline V gene. CDR3 length: 14 residues. The CDR3 is CASSFRGANEKLFF. CDR3 DNA: TGCGCCAGCAGCTTCAGGGGGGCTAATGAAAAACTGTTTTTT.

The chain employs TRBV6-6 and TRBJ2-3; 9 bases line up with TRBD1. The ends lost 5 bases at V and 2 bases at J; junction bases unmatched: 5. Germline loops: CDR1 MNHNY, CDR2 SVGAGI (reference sequence). The CDR3 loop spans 15 amino acids. The CDR3 region is CASSMGQGLTDTQYF. The CDR3 DNA is TGTGCCAGCAGTATGGGACAGGGACTCACAGATACGCAGTATTTT.

In nucleotides, the CDR3 is TGCGCCAGCACTCTGGAGGGAGATACGCAGTATTTT. Protein product: CASTLEGDTQYF. The chain is built from TRBV5-1 and TRBJ2-3, with TRBD2 as a possible D gene (6 bases). Trimming left V 6 bases short and J 5 bases short, with 10 bases between. CDR3 size: 12 residues. Per germline, CDR1 SGHRS and CDR2 YFSETQ.

In its sample, this clone was seen a few times. V and J are TRBV7-8 and TRBJ2-1, with 11 bases fitting TRBD2. The CDR3 has 15 amino acids. CDR1 and CDR2 (germline): SGHVS, FQNEAQ. Trimming at V came to 5 bases and at J to 5 bases, leaving 5 bases not matched to a gene. CDR3 sequence (DNA): TGTGCCAGCAGCCCGGGACTAGCGGACAACAATGAGCAGTTCTTC. Protein product: CASSPGLADNNEQFF.

The chain uses TRBV18 and TRBJ1-5, with TRBD1 identical over 8 bases. Germline CDR1 reads KGHSH; CDR2 reads LQKENI. There are 15 residues in the CDR3. The trim removed 3 bases at V and 11 bases at J, leaving 12 bases unmatched. CDR3 coding DNA: TGTGCCAGCTCACCCGGGACAGGCCCCGTTGGGGCCCAGCATTTT. Its translation is CASSPGTGPVGAQHF.

The V call is TRBV11-1, the J call TRBJ2-7; 10 bases agree with TRBD2. CDR1 is SGHAT, CDR2 FQDESV, per germline (reference sequence). Unmatched junction bases numbered 5, after V lost 5 bases and J lost 4 bases. The CDR3 spans 14 residues. CDR3 nucleotide sequence: TGTGCCAGCAGCCCCTGGACTAGCGGATACGAGCAGTACTTC. It yields the protein CASSPWTSGYEQYF.